The clone carrying this TCR beta chain has only a few counts. Unique molecular identifiers were incorporated when the TCRbeta library was constructed. TCRdb analysed the PCR reads with MiXCR anew, one entry per CDR3 protein. Here the sample spans about 240,000 distinct CDR3 sequences, about 11% being singletons. This sample is drawn from a study of T-cell reconstitution after alpha-beta-depleted transplantation in children. The sample was PBMCs from the stem cell graft donor, taken from the stem cell graft. The receptor's source is a human donor who donated a stem cell graft to a child with acute lymphoblastic leukemia.

The CDR3 DNA reads as TGCAGTGCTTCCGGGACTAGCGGGACTAATGAGCAGTTCTTC. Translated, it gives CSASGTSGTNEQFF. This chain joins TRBV20-1 and TRBJ2-1; 13 nucleotides match TRBD2. The CDR3 runs 14 residues. J was trimmed by 7 bases and V by 5 bases; bases with no gene match: 5. Per germline, CDR1 DFQATT and CDR2 SNEGSKA (reference sequence).